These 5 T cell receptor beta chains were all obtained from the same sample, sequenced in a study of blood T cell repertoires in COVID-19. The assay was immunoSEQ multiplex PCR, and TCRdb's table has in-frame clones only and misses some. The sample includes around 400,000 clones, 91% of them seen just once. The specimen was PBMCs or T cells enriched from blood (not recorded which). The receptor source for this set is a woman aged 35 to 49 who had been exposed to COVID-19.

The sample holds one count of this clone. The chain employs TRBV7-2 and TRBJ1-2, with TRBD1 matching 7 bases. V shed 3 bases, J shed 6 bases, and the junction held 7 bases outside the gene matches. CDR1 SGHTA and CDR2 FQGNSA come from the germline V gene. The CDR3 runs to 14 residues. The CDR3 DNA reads TGTGCCAGCAGCTTTCCCGTCAGGGGGGATGGCTACACCTTC. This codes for CASSFPVRGDGYTF.

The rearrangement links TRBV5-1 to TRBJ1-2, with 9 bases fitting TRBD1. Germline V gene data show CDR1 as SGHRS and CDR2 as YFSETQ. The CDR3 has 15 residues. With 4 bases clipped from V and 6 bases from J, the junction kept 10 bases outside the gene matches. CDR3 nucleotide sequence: TGCGCCAGCAGCACCTTTTCGGGACAGGGAGATGGCTACACCTTC. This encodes CASSTFSGQGDGYTF.

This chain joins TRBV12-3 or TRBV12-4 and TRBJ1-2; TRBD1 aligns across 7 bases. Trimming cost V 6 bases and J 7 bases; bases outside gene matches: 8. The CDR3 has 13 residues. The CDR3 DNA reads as TGTGCCAGCAGCCAACAGGGGATTGGTGGCTACACCTTC. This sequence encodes CASSQQGIGGYTF.

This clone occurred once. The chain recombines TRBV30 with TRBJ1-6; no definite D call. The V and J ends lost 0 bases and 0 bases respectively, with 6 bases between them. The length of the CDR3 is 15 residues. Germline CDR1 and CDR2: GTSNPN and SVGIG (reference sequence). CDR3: CAWSVPGSYNSPLHF. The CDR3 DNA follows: TGTGCCTGGAGTGTTCCCGGCTCCTATAATTCACCCCTCCACTTT.

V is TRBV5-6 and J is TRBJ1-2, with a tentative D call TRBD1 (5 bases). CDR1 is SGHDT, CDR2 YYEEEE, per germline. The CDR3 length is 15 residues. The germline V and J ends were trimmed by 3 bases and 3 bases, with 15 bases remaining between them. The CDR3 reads CASSSGRGMDYGYTF. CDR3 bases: TGTGCCAGCAGCTCGGGGCGGGGGATGGACTATGGCTACACCTTC.